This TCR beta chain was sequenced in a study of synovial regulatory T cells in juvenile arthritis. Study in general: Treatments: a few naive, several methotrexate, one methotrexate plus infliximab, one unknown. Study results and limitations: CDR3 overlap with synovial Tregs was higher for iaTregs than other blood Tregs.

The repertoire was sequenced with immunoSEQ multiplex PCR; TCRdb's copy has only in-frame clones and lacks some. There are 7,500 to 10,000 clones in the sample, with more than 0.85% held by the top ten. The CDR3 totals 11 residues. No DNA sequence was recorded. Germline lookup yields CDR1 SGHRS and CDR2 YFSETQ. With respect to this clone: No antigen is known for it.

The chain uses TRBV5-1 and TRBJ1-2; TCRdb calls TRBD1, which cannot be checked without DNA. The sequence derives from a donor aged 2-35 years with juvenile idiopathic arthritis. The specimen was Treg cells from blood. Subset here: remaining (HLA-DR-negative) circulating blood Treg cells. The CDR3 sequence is CASSLGEGYTF.